This T cell receptor (beta chain) was captured in a study of identical twins. General study points: Invariant MAIT and iNKT cells could partly confound zero-insertion analyses. Memory repertoires showed no such pattern, whereas abundant cord blood beta clonotypes carried fewer insertions. It was cross-sectional statistical analysis, not following the same donors, that the conclusions relied on.

A universal primer site was created by template switching, with the cDNA bearing unique molecular identifiers. TCRdb redid the calling of the 5' RACE reads with MiXCR, one entry per CDR3 protein. The data show around 490,000 distinct CDR3 sequences, with approximately 20% seen just once and 0.4% to 0.6% held by the top ten. As for this clonotype: Its antigen is unidentified.

The same sample was also used in a study of yellow fever vaccine responses in identical twins.

The sequencing sample was made of CD4+ T cells sorted from blood. This receptor was taken from a woman between 18 and 29 years old in good health.

For the CDR3, the DNA is TGTGCCAGCAGCCAAGGGATCTCAACTAATGAAAAACTGTTTTTT. Protein sequence: CASSQGISTNEKLFF. The chain is built from TRBV3-1 and TRBJ1-4; D ambiguous. The CDR3 extends over 15 amino acids. V was pared by 1 base and J by 0 bases, with 6 bases between. The germline V gene has CDR1 LGHDT and CDR2 YNNKEL (reference sequence).